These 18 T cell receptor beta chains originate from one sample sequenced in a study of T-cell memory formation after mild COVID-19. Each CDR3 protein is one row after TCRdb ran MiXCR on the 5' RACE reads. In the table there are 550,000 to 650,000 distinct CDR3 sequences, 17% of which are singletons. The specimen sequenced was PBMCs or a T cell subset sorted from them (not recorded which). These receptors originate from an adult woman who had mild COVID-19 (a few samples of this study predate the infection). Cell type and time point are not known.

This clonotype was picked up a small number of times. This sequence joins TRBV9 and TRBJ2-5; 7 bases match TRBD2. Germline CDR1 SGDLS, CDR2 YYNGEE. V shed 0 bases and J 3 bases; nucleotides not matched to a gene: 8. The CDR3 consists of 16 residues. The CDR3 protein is CASSVAHGGWEETQYF. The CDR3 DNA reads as TGTGCCAGCAGCGTAGCCCACGGGGGGTGGGAAGAGACCCAGTACTTC.

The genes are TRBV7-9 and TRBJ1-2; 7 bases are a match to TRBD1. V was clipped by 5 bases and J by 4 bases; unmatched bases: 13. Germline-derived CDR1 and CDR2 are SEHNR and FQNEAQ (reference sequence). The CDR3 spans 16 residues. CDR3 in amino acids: CASSPRLRGTPYGYTF. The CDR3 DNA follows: TGTGCCAGCAGCCCTAGACTCAGGGGGACACCCTATGGCTACACCTTC.

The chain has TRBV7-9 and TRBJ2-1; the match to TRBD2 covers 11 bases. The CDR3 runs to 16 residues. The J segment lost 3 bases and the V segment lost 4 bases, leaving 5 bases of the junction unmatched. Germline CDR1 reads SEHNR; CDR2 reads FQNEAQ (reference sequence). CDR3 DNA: TGTGCCAGCAGCTCAGGGGGGACTAGCGGCTACAATGAGCAGTTCTTC. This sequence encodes CASSSGGTSGYNEQFF. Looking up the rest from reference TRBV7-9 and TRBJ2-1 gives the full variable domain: DTGVSQNPRHKITKRGQNVTFRCDPISEHNRLYWYRQTLGQGPEFLTYFQNEAQLEKSRLLSDRFSAERPKGSFSTLEIQRTEQGDSAMYLCASSSGGTSGYNEQFFGPGTRLTVL.

The CDR3 is CASSFAGTGDDEQFF. In DNA, the CDR3 is TGTGCCAGCAGCTTCGCAGGGACAGGGGATGATGAGCAGTTCTTC. The rearrangement joins TRBV7-9 to TRBJ2-1, with 10 nucleotides matching TRBD1. Germline V gene sequence: CDR1 SEHNR, CDR2 FQNEAQ (reference sequence). CDR3 length: 15 residues. The trim removed 3 bases at V and 8 bases at J, leaving 7 bases unmatched.

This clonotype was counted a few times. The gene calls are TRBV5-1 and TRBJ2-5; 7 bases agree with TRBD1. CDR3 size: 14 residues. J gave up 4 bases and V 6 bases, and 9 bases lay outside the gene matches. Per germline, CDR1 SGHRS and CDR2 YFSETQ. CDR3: CASTPTGSGETQYF. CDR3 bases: TGCGCCAGCACCCCGACAGGGTCTGGAGAGACCCAGTACTTC.

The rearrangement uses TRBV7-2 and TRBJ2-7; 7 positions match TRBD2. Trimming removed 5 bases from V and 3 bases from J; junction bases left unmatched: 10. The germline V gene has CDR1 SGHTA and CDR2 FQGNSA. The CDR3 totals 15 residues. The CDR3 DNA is TGTGCCAGCAGCACCGAAATCGGGGGGTTCTACGAGCAGTACTTC. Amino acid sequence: CASSTEIGGFYEQYF. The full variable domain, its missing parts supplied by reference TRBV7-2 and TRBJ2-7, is GAGVSQSPSNKVTEKGKDVELRCDPISGHTALYWYRQSLGQGLEFLIYFQGNSAPDKSGLPSDRFSAERTGGSVSTLTIQRTQQEDSAVYLCASSTEIGGFYEQYFGPGTRLTVT.

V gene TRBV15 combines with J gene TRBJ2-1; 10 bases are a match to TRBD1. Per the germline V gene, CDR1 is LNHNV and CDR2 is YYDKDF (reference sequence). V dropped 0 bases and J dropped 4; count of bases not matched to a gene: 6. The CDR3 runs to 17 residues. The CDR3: CATSRDQGQGLYNEQFF. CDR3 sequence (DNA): TGTGCCACCAGCAGAGATCAGGGACAGGGGTTGTACAATGAGCAGTTCTTC.

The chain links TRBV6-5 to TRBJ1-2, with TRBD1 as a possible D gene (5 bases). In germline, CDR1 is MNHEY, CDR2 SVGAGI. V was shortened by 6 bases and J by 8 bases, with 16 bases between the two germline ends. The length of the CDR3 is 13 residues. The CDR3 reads CASSVLSYRGYTF. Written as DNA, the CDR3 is TGTGCCAGCAGCGTCCTTTCTTACAGGGGCTACACCTTC.

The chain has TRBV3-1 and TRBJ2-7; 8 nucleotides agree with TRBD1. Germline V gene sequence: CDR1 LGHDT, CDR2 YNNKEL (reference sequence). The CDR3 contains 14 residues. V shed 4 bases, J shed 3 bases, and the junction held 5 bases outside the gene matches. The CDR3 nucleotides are TGTGCCAGCAGCCGGACCGGACAGGGCTACGAGCAGTACTTC. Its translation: CASSRTGQGYEQYF.

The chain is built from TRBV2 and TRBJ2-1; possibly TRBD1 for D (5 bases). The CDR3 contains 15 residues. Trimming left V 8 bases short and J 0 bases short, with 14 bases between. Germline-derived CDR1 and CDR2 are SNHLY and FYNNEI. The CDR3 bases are TGTGCCAGCCTTCTCAGGGAATACTCCTACAATGAGCAGTTCTTC. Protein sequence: CASLLREYSYNEQFF. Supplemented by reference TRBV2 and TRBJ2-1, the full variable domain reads EPEVTQTPSHQVTQMGQEVILRCVPISNHLYFYWYRQILGQKVEFLVSFYNNEISEKSEIFDDQFSVERPDGSNFTLKIRSTKLEDSAMYFCASLLREYSYNEQFFGPGTRLTVL.

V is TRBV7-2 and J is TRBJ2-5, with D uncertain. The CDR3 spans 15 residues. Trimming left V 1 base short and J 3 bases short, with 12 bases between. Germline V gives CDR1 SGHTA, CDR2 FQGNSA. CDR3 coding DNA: TGTGCCAGCAGCTTAGGCGTTTGGCTAGAAGAGACCCAGTACTTC. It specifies CASSLGVWLEETQYF.

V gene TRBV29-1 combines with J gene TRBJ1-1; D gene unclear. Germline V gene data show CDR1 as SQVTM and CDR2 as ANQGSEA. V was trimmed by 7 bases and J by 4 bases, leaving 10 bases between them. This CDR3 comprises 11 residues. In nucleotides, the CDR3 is TGCAGCGGTACAGCCATCACTGAAGCTTTCTTT. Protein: CSGTAITEAFF.

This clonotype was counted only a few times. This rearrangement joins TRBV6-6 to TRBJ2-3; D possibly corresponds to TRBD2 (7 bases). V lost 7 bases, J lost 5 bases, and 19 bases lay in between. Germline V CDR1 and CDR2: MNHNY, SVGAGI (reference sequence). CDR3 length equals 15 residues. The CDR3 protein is CASTLQGGRGDTQYF. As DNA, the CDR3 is TGTGCCAGCACTCTACAGGGAGGGAGAGGAGATACGCAGTATTTT.

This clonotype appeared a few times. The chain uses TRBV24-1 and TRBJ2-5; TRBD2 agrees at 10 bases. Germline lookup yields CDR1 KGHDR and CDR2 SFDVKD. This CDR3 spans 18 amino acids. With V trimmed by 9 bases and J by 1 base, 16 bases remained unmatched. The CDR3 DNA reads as TGTGCCACCGGAGTTCCAGCCGGGGCTAGCGGGGGCCAAGAGACCCAGTACTTC. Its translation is CATGVPAGASGGQETQYF.

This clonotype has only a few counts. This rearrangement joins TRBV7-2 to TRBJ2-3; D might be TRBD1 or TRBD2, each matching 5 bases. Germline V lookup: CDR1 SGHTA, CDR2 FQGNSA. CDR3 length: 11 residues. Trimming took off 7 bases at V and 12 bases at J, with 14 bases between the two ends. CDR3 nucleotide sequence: TGTGCCAGCAATCATCTGGGACCTCAGTATTTT. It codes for CASNHLGPQYF.

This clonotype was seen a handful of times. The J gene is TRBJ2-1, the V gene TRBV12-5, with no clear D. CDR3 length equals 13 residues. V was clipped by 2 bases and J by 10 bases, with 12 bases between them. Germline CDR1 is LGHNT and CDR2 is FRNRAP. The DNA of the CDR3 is TGTGCTAGTGGTTTGTCGAGCGACTTCGAGCAGTTCTTC. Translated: CASGLSSDFEQFF.

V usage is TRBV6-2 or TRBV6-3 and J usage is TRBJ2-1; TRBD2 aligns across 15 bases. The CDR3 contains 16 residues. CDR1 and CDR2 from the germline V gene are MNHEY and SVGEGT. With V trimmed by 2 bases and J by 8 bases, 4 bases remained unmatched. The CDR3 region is CASSYPGLAGGDEQFF. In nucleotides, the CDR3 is TGTGCCAGCAGTTACCCGGGACTAGCGGGAGGCGATGAGCAGTTCTTC.

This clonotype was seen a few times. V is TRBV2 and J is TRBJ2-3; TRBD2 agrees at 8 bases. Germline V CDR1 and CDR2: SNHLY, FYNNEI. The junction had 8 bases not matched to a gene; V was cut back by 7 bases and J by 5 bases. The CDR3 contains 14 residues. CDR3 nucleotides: TGTGCCAGCAAGAACCGGGGGGGAGGAGATACGCAGTATTTT. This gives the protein CASKNRGGGDTQYF.